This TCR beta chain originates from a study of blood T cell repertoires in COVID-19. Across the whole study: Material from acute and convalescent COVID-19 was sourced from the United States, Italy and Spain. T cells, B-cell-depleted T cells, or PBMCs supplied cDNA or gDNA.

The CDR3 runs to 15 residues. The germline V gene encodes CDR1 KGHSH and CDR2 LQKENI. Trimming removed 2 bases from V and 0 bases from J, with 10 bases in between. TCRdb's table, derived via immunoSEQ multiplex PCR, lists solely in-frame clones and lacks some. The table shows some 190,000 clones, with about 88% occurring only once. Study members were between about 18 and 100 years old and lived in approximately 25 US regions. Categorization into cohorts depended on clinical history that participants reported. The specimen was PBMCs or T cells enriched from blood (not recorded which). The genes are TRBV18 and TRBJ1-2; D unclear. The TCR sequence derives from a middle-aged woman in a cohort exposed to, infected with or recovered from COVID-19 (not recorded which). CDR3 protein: CASSPIEPANYGYTF. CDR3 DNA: TGTGCCAGCTCACCAATTGAGCCGGCTAACTATGGCTACACCTTC. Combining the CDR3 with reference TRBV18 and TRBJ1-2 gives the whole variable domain NAGVMQNPRHLVRRRGQEARLRCSPMKGHSHVYWYRQLPEEGLKFMVYLQKENIIDESGMPKERFSAEFPKEGPSILRIQQVVRGDSAAYFCASSPIEPANYGYTFGSGTRLTVV.